The entry that follows covers one T cell receptor (beta chain) sequence. Antigen unknown. These data are taken from a study of T cell repertoires in cytomegalovirus infection. In TCRdb, the reads were re-called with MiXCR into one record per CDR3 protein. In the table there are approximately 280,000 distinct CDR3 sequences, roughly a fifth of which are singletons. Trimming left V 2 bases short and J 1 base short, with 15 bases between. Germline CDR1 and CDR2: SGHKS and YYEKEE (reference sequence). This CDR3 comprises 16 residues. This chain joins TRBV5-5 and TRBJ1-1; a possible D gene is TRBD1 (6 bases). This sequence was found in a human donor in good health (CMV status not recorded). Some clones in this sample may be carry-over from other donors' samples. Sequenced material: cultured PBMCs, taken from culture after CMV antigen stimulation. DNA of the CDR3: TGTGCCAGCAGCTTAAGGATGGCGGGACAGAACACTGAAGCTTTCTTT. Encoded protein: CASSLRMAGQNTEAFF.